This T cell receptor (beta chain) was recovered during a study of OX40 agonist ivuxolimab in advanced cancers. Study-level background: Participants, 65% to 85% male, averaged 60 years of age, ranging from roughly 20 to 85.

The V gene lost 2 bases and the J gene lost 0 bases, with 11 bases spanning the gap. Germline assignment: CDR1 MNHEY and CDR2 SMNVEV (reference sequence). The CDR3 has 16 residues. Samples of blood were obtained at baseline, on cycle 4 day 1, and on cycle 7 day 1. A remark on this clone: Its target is not known.

The assay was immunoSEQ multiplex PCR, and TCRdb's table has in-frame clones only and misses some. The sample holds about 55,000 clones, more than 75% seen once. Regarding the study as a whole: Clonal expansion by week 6 occurred in CD4+ and CD8+ blood T cells (at 0.1 to 3.0 mg/kg).

This clonotype was obtained from an adult with an advanced solid tumor such as melanoma, head and neck, liver or kidney cancer. The rearrangement uses TRBV27 and TRBJ2-4; D possibly corresponds to TRBD2 (5 bases). Sample: CD4+ or CD8+ T cells sorted from blood, taken in a trial of the OX40 agonist ivuxolimab. The CDR3 loop reads CASSLNGGLAKNIQYF. Written as DNA, the CDR3 is TGTGCCAGCAGTTTAAACGGAGGACTAGCCAAAAACATTCAGTACTTC.